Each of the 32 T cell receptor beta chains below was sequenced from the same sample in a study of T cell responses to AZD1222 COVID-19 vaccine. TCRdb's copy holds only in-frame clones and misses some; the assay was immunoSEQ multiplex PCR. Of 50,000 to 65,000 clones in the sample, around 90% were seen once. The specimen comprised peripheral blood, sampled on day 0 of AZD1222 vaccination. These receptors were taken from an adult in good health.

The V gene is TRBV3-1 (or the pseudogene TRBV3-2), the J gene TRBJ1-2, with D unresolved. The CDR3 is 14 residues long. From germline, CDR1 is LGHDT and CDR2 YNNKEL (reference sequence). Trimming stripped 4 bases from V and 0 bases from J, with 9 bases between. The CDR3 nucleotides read TGTGCCAGCAGCCCCGACGGAGCTAACTATGGCTACACCTTC. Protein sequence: CASSPDGANYGYTF.

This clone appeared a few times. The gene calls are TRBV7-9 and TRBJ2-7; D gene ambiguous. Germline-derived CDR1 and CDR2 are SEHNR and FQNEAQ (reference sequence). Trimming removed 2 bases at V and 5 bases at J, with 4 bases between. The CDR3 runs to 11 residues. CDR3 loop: CASSLKNEQYF. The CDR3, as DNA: TGTGCCAGCAGCTTAAAAAACGAGCAGTACTTC.

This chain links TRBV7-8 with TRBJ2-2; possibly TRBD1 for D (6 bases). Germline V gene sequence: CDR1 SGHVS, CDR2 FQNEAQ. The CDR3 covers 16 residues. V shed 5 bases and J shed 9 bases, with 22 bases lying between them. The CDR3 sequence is CASSPRAGTRHRELFF. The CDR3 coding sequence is TGTGCCAGCAGCCCCCGAGCCGGGACACGTCACAGGGAGCTGTTTTTT.

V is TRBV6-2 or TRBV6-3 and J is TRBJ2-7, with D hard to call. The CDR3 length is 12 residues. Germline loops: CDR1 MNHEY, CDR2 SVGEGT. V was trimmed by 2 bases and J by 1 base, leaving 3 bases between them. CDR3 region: CASSYSSYEQYF. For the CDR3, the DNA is TGTGCCAGCAGTTACAGTTCCTACGAGCAGTACTTC.

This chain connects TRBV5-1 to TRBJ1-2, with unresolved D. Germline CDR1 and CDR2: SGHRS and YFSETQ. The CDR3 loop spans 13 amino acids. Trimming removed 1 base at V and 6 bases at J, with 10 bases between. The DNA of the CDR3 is TGCGCCAGCAGCTTGTATGGGGAAGATGGCTACACCTTC. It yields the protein CASSLYGEDGYTF.

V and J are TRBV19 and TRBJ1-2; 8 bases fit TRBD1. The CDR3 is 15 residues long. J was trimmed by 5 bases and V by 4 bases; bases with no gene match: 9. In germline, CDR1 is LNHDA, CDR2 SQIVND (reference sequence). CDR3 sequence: CASSSSRTGPYGYTF. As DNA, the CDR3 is TGTGCCAGTAGTAGCTCCAGGACAGGGCCTTATGGCTACACCTTC.

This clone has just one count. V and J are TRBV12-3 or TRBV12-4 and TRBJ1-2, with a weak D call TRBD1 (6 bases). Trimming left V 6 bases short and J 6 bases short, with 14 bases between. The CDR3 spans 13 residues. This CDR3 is CASRSGVFNGYTF. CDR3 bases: TGTGCCAGCAGGTCAGGGGTTTTCAATGGCTACACCTTC.

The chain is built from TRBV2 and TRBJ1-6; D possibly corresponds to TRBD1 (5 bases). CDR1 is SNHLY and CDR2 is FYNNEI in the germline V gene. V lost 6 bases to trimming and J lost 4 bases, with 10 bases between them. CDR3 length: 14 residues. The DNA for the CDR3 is TGTGCCAGCAGCCGGGAGGGGTATAATTCACCCCTCCACTTT. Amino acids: CASSREGYNSPLHF.

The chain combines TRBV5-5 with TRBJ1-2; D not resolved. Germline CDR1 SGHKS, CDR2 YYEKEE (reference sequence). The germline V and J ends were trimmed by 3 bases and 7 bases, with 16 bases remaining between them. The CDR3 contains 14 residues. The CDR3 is CASSSTARDSGYTF. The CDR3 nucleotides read TGTGCCAGCAGCTCGACCGCTAGGGATAGTGGCTACACCTTC.

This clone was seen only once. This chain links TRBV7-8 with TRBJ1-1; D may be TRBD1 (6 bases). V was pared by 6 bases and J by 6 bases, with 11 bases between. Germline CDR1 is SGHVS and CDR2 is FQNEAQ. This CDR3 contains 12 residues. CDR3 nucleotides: TGTGCCAGCAGTCCACAGGGACCTGAAGCTTTCTTT. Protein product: CASSPQGPEAFF.

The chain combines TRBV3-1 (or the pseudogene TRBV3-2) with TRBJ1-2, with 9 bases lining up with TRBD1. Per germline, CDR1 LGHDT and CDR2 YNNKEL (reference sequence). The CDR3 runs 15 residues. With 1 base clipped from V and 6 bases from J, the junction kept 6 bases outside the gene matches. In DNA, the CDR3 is TGTGCCAGCAGCCAAGTCCTACAGGGGGCGGATGGCTACACCTTC. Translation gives CASSQVLQGADGYTF.

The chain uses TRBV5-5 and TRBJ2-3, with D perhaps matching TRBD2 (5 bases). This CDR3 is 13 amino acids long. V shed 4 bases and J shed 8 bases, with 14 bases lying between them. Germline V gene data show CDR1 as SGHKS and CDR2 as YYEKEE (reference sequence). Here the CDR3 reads CASSPLPGSTQYF. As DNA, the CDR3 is TGTGCCAGCAGCCCCCTGCCGGGATCTACGCAGTATTTT.

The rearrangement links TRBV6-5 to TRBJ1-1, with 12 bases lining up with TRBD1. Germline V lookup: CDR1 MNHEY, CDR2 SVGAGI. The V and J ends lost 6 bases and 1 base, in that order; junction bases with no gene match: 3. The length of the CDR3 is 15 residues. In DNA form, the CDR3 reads TGTGCCAGCAGAGGGACAGGGGGCAGGAACACTGAAGCTTTCTTT. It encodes CASRGTGGRNTEAFF.

The DNA for the CDR3 is TGTGCCATCAGTGAAGGGACAAATAGCAATCAGCCCCAGCATTTT. Translated, it gives CAISEGTNSNQPQHF. The V and J genes are TRBV10-3 and TRBJ1-5, with a possible D match to TRBD1 (6 bases). The CDR3 is 15 amino acids. Germline V gene lookup returns CDR1 ENHRY and CDR2 SYGVKD. V shed 3 bases and J shed 0 bases, with 9 bases lying between them.

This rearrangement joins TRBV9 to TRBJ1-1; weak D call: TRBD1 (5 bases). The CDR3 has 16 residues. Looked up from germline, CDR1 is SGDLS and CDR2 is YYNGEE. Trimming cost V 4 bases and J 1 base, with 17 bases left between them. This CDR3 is CASSPGRAVRNTEAFF. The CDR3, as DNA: TGTGCCAGCAGCCCGGGCAGGGCCGTGAGGAACACTGAAGCTTTCTTT.

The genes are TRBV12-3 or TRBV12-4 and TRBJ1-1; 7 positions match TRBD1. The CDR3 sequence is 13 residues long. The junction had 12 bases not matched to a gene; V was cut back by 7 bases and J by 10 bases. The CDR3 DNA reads TGTGCCAGCACTACAGACAGGGTCGGCCCAGCTTTCTTT. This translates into CASTTDRVGPAFF.

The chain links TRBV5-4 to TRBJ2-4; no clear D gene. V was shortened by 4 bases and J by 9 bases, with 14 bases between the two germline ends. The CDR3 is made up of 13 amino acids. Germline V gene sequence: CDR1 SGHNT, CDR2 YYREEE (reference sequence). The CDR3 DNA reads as TGTGCCAGCAGCAACCAGGATGAGAGCATTCAGTACTTC. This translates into CASSNQDESIQYF.

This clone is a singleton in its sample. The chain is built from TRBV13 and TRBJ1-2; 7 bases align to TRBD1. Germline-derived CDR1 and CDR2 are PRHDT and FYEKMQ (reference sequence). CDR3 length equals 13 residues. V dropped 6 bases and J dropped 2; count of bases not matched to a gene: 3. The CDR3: CASSLQGNYGYTF. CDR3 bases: TGTGCCAGCAGTTTACAGGGGAACTATGGCTACACCTTC. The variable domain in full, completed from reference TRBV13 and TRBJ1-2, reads AAGVIQSPRHLIKEKRETATLKCYPIPRHDTVYWYQQGPGQDPQFLISFYEKMQSDKGSIPDRFSAQQFSDYHSELNMSSLELGDSALYFCASSLQGNYGYTFGSGTRLTVV.

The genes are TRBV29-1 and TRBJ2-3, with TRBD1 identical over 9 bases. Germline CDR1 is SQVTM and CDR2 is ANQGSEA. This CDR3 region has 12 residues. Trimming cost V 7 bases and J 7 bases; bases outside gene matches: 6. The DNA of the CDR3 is TGCAGCGGAACGACAGGGGGGCATACGCAGTATTTT. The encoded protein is CSGTTGGHTQYF.

Here the CDR3 reads CASSPSRGRGDEQFF. The CDR3 bases are TGTGCCAGCTCACCAAGCCGGGGGCGAGGGGATGAGCAGTTCTTC. V gene TRBV18 combines with J gene TRBJ2-1; possibly TRBD1 or TRBD2 for D (6 bases each). The germline V and J ends were trimmed by 2 bases and 8 bases, with 16 bases remaining between them. There are 15 residues in the CDR3. Germline CDR1 reads KGHSH; CDR2 reads LQKENI.

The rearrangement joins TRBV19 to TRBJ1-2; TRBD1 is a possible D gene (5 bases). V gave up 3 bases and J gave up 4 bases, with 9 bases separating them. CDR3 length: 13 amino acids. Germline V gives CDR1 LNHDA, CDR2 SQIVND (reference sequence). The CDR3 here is CASSITGGYGYTF. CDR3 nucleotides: TGTGCCAGTAGTATCACGGGGGGCTATGGCTACACCTTC.

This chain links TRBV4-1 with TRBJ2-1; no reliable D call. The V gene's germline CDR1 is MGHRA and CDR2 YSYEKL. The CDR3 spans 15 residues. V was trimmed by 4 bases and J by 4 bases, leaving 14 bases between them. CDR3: CASSPSEMGYNEQFF. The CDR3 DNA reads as TGCGCCAGCAGCCCCTCCGAGATGGGGTACAATGAGCAGTTCTTC.

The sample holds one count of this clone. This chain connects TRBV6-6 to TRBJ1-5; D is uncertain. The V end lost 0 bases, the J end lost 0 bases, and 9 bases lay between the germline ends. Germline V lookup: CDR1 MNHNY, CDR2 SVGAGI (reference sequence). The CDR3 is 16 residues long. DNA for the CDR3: TGTGCCAGCAGTTACTCGATGGAATATAGCAATCAGCCCCAGCATTTT. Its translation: CASSYSMEYSNQPQHF.

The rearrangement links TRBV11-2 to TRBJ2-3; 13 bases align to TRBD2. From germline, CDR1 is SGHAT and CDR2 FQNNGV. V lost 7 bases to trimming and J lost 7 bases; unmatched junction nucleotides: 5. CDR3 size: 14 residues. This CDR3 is CASKLAGGSNTQYF. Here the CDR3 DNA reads TGTGCCAGCAAACTAGCGGGGGGGTCTAATACGCAGTATTTT.

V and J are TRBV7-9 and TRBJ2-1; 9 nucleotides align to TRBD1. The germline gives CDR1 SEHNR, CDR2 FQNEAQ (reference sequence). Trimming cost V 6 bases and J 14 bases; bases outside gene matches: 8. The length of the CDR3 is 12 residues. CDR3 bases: TGTGCCAGCAGTCGTGACCGGGACAGGGAGTTCTTC. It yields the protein CASSRDRDREFF.

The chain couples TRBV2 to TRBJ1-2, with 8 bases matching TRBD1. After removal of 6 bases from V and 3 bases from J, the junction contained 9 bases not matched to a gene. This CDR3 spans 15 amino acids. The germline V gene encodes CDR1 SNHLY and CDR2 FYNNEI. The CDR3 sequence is CASRATGGDHYGYTF. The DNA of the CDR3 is TGTGCCAGCAGGGCAACAGGGGGAGACCACTATGGCTACACCTTC.

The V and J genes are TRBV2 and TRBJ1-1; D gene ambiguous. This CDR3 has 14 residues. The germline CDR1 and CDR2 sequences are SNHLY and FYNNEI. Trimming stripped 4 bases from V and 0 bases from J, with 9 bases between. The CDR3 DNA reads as TGTGCCAGCAGTGTAAGGCTCCTGAACACTGAAGCTTTCTTT. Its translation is CASSVRLLNTEAFF.

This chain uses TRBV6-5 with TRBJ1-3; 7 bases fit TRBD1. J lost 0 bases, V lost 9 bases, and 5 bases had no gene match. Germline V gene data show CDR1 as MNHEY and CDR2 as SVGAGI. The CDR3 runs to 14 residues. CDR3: CASRQGPSGNTIYF. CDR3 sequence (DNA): TGTGCCAGTCGACAGGGACCCTCTGGAAACACCATATATTTT.

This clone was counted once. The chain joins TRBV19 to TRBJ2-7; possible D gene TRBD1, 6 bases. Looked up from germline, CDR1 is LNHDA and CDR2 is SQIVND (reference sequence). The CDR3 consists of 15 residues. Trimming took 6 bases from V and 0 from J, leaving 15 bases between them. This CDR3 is CASRRSGTNSYEQYF. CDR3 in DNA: TGTGCCAGTAGGCGCTCCGGGACAAACTCCTACGAGCAGTACTTC.

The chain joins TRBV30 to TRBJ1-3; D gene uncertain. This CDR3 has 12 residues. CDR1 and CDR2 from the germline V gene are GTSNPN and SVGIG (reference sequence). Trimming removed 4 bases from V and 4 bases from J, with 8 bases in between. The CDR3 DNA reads TGTGCCTGGATGAGCTCCGGAAACACCATATATTTT. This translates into CAWMSSGNTIYF.

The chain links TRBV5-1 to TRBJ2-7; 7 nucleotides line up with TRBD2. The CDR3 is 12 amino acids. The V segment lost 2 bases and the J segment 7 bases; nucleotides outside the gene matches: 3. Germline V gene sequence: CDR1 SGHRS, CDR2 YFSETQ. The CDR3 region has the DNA TGCGCCAGCAGCTTAGCGGGGAGGGAGCAGTACTTC. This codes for CASSLAGREQYF.

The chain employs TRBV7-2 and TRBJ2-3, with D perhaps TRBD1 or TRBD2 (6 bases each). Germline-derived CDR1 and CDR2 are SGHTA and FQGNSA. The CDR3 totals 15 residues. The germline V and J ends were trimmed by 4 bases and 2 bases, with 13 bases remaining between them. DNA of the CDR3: TGTGCCAGCAGCTCCGGGGGCCGAATCACAGATACGCAGTATTTT. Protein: CASSSGGRITDTQYF.